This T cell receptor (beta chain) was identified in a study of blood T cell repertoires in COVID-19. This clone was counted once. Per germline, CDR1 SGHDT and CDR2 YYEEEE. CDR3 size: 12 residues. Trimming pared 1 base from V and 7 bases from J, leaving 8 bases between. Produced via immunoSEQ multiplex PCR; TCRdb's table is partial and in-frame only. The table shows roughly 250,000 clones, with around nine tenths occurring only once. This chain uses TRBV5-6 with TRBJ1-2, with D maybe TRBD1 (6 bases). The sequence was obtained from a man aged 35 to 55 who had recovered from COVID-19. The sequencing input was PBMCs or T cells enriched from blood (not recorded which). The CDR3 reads CASSLTGSGYTF. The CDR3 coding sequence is TGTGCCAGCAGCTTGACAGGGAGTGGCTACACCTTC. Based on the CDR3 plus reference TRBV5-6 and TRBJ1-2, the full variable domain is DAGVTQSPTHLIKTRGQQVTLRCSPKSGHDTVSWYQQALGQGPQFIFQYYEEEERQRGNFPDRFSGHQFPNYSSELNVNALLLGDSALYLCASSLTGSGYTFGSGTRLTVV.